The text below deals with one T cell receptor beta chain. No antigen is known for it. This sample is drawn from a study of response to subunit inactivated influenza vaccine. Study conclusions and caveats: Each seasonal influenza vaccination recruits few new T cells, the authors suggested.

TCRdb passed the RT-PCR reads through MiXCR, listing each CDR3 protein once. The repertoire holds 500,000 to 600,000 distinct CDR3 sequences, with about 15% as singletons. This receptor was identified in a man in his fifties or sixties who received an inactivated influenza vaccine. The sequencing here drew on CD4+ T cells sorted from PBMCs, taken around 2 years after vaccination.

CDR3 nucleotides: TGCGCCAGCAGCTTGGTGGGAGAACTCTACGAGCAGTACTTC. This encodes CASSLVGELYEQYF. The J gene is TRBJ2-7, the V gene TRBV5-1; D might be TRBD2 (5 bases). Germline CDR1 SGHRS, CDR2 YFSETQ. The CDR3 runs 14 residues. Trimming took 0 bases from V and 3 from J, leaving 10 bases between them.